Shown below are 8 T cell receptor beta chains from a single sample sequenced in a study of CD8 T cells in ankylosing spondylitis. Points from the study as a whole: Roughly eight highly homologous variants made up a TCR beta motif that seemed to typify ankylosing spondylitis blood.

Each CDR3 protein gets one entry after TCRdb re-called the 5' RACE reads with MiXCR. The data hold fewer than 450,000 distinct CDR3 sequences, with more than 15% observed a single time. What these receptors recognize is not known. Material: blood, either unsorted or a sorted T cell fraction (not recorded which). The receptors come from a male donor with ankylosing spondylitis.

This clonotype turned up a few times. The chain has TRBV20-1 and TRBJ1-5; D gene unclear. Between the trimmed V and J ends, which lost 0 bases and 6 bases, there was a span of 12 bases. The CDR3 spans 14 residues. In germline, CDR1 is DFQATT, CDR2 SNEGSKA (reference sequence). The DNA of the CDR3 is TGCAGTGCTAGAGAGGGCTGGGCATCTCAGCCCCAGCATTTT. This gives the protein CSAREGWASQPQHF.

CDR3 loop: CASSLLGRGPHTEAFF. In DNA form, the CDR3 reads TGTGCCAGCAGTTTATTAGGCAGGGGGCCCCACACTGAAGCTTTCTTT. The chain is built from TRBV12-3 or TRBV12-4 and TRBJ1-1, with 8 bases fitting TRBD1. V lost 2 bases to trimming and J lost 3 bases; unmatched junction nucleotides: 8. The CDR3 loop spans 16 amino acids.

The sample holds many counts of this clonotype. The genes are TRBV12-3 or TRBV12-4 and TRBJ1-5; a possible D gene is TRBD1 (5 bases). CDR3 size: 15 residues. The V end lost 4 bases, the J end lost 3 bases, and 13 bases lay between the germline ends. This CDR3 is CASSSAGLINQPQHF. The CDR3 region has the DNA TGTGCCAGCAGTTCCGCGGGACTGATCAATCAGCCCCAGCATTTT.

V and J are TRBV5-6 and TRBJ2-7; 7 nucleotides agree with TRBD1. The CDR3 has 14 amino acids. Per the germline V gene, CDR1 is SGHDT and CDR2 is YYEEEE. Trimming cost V 6 bases and J 0 bases; bases outside gene matches: 6. The CDR3 DNA is TGTGCCAGCACCCTAGGGGGCAACTCCTACGAGCAGTACTTC. Protein: CASTLGGNSYEQYF.

This sequence joins TRBV5-8 and TRBJ1-1; no clear D. CDR3 length equals 12 residues. Per the germline V gene, CDR1 is SGHTS and CDR2 is YDEGEE. Trimming pared 2 bases from V and 3 bases from J, leaving 5 bases between. CDR3 amino acids: CASSFTHTEAFF. CDR3 DNA: TGTGCCAGCAGCTTCACCCACACTGAAGCTTTCTTT.

This chain links TRBV20-1 with TRBJ1-5; perhaps TRBD1 as D (5 bases). The CDR3 loop spans 13 amino acids. Looked up from germline, CDR1 is DFQATT and CDR2 is SNEGSKA (reference sequence). V shed 6 bases and J shed 2 bases, with 11 bases lying between them. CDR3 DNA sequence: TGCAGTGCGGGTAGCAGGGGCAATCAGCCCCAGCATTTT. It codes for CSAGSRGNQPQHF.

V gene TRBV12-3 or TRBV12-4 combines with J gene TRBJ2-7; 9 bases line up with TRBD2. The J segment lost 1 base and the V segment lost 7 bases, leaving 5 bases of the junction unmatched. The CDR3 loop spans 14 amino acids. The CDR3 nucleotides read TGTGCCAGCAACCGGGCGGGAGGGTCCTACGAGCAGTACTTC. Protein sequence: CASNRAGGSYEQYF.

This clonotype was seen repeatedly, ten times or more. The chain carries TRBV5-1 and TRBJ1-1, with no clear D. CDR1 is SGHRS and CDR2 is YFSETQ in the germline V gene. The CDR3 runs 14 residues. V was pared by 1 base and J by 1 base, with 8 bases between. CDR3 DNA: TGCGCCAGCAGCTTGCTGGCGGGGAACACTGAAGCTTTCTTT. Translating gives CASSLLAGNTEAFF.